This entry lists 32 T cell receptor beta chains sequenced from one sample in a study of a mutant IDH1 vaccine in newly diagnosed glioma. Profiling relied on immunoSEQ multiplex PCR, and the TCRdb table lists in-frame clones only, not all of them. The data hold tens of thousands of clones, with approximately 85% observed a single time. Time point meaning: week 23, last vaccination. Vaccination comprised doses that each held 300 ug of mutant IDH1 20-mer peptide, plus topical imiquimod. No antigens are known for them. Sequenced material: PBMCs, taken from a glioma patient whose treatment included an IDH1 peptide vaccine. Receptors originate from a woman aged 50 to 65 with glioma.

The gene calls are TRBV28 and TRBJ2-7, with 9 bases aligning to TRBD2. The CDR3 totals 15 residues. Germline trimming cut 4 bases from V and 4 bases from J; bases unmatched to any gene: 8. Germline values: CDR1 MDHEN, CDR2 SYDVKM. In DNA, the CDR3 is TGTGCCAGCAGTTCCCCCGGGACTAGCATATACGAGCAGTACTTC. It encodes CASSSPGTSIYEQYF.

The V and J genes are TRBV5-5 and TRBJ2-5; D remains ambiguous. The germline CDR1 and CDR2 sequences are SGHKS and YYEKEE (reference sequence). Trimming removed 0 bases at V and 5 bases at J, with 11 bases between. CDR3 size: 14 residues. Here the CDR3 DNA reads TGTGCCAGCAGCTTGGGAGCCACCACGGAGACCCAGTACTTC. Translating it yields CASSLGATTETQYF.

The gene calls are TRBV5-1 and TRBJ2-1, with TRBD2 matching over 12 bases. The junction had 12 bases not matched to a gene; V was cut back by 1 base and J by 10 bases. The CDR3 extends over 17 amino acids. The germline V gene has CDR1 SGHRS and CDR2 YFSETQ. The CDR3 nucleotides are TGCGCCAGCAGCTTGAGTTACCTAGCGGGAGGGCCTCGGGAGCAGTTCTTC. Translation gives CASSLSYLAGGPREQFF.

This clone was seen a single time. The chain joins TRBV11-2 to TRBJ2-5; D call uncertain. V was pared by 3 bases and J by 3 bases, with 11 bases between. Germline V gene sequence: CDR1 SGHAT, CDR2 FQNNGV. The CDR3 runs to 14 residues. The CDR3 protein is CASSFRFVEETQYF. The CDR3 nucleotides read TGTGCCAGCAGCTTTAGGTTCGTAGAAGAGACCCAGTACTTC. Using reference TRBV11-2 and TRBJ2-5 for the parts outside the CDR3, the full variable domain is EAGVAQSPRYKIIEKRQSVAFWCNPISGHATLYWYQQILGQGPKLLIQFQNNGVVDDSQLPKDRFSAERLKGVDSTLKIQPAKLEDSAVYLCASSFRFVEETQYFGPGTRLLVL.

This clone was observed a handful of times. The chain links TRBV27 to TRBJ1-5; 7 bases fit TRBD1. Trimming at V came to 6 bases and at J to 10 bases, leaving 9 bases not matched to a gene. The CDR3 totals 13 residues. Germline values: CDR1 MNHEY, CDR2 SMNVEV (reference sequence). CDR3 nucleotides: TGTGCCAGCAGCTCTCTGACAGGGAACCCCCAGCATTTT. Translated, it gives CASSSLTGNPQHF.

This rearrangement joins TRBV14 to TRBJ1-1; weak D call: TRBD1 (5 bases). The CDR3 has 13 residues. CDR1 SGHDN and CDR2 FVKESK come from the germline V gene. V lost 3 bases and J 7 bases, leaving 12 bases between the germline ends. This chain's CDR3 is CASSHQGYGEAFF. The CDR3 nucleotides are TGTGCCAGCAGCCATCAGGGTTACGGTGAAGCTTTCTTT.

This chain uses TRBV30 with TRBJ1-6; D remains ambiguous. This CDR3 has 13 residues. The germline V gene encodes CDR1 GTSNPN and CDR2 SVGIG (reference sequence). The V gene lost 2 bases and the J gene lost 5 bases, with 7 bases spanning the gap. The CDR3 protein is CAWSLQNNSPLHF. The CDR3 DNA reads as TGTGCCTGGAGTTTACAGAATAATTCACCCCTCCACTTT. The whole variable domain, remainder taken from reference TRBV30 and TRBJ1-6, is SQTIHQWPATLVQPVGSPLSLECTVEGTSNPNLYWYRQAAGRGLQLLFYSVGIGQISSEVPQNLSASRPQDRQFILSSKKLLLSDSGFYLCAWSLQNNSPLHFGNGTRLTVT.

The rearrangement uses TRBV28 and TRBJ1-4; 9 nucleotides agree with TRBD1. V shed 5 bases, J shed 0 bases, and the junction held 4 bases outside the gene matches. Per the germline V gene, CDR1 is MDHEN and CDR2 is SYDVKM. The CDR3 runs 16 residues. The CDR3, as DNA: TGTGCCAGCAGTAAACAGGGGGCTTCAACTAATGAAAAACTGTTTTTT. Its protein is CASSKQGASTNEKLFF.

The chain is built from TRBV6-1 and TRBJ2-1; 10 bases map to TRBD1. V lost 5 bases and J lost 4; bases outside the gene matches: 5. CDR1 MNHNS and CDR2 SASEGT come from the germline V gene. There are 15 residues in the CDR3. The CDR3 reads CASSLDRGQYNEQFF. The CDR3 DNA reads as TGTGCCAGCAGTCTAGACAGGGGGCAATACAATGAGCAGTTCTTC.

A note on this clone: The junction and the germline gene differ at one end; a read error may be behind it. The rearrangement joins TRBV7-9 to TRBJ2-1; D is tentatively TRBD1 or TRBD2 (5 bases each). The CDR3 length is 15 residues. The germline gives CDR1 SEHNR, CDR2 FQNEAQ (reference sequence). The CDR3 reads CASSPPGPPYSEQFF. In DNA, the CDR3 is TGTGCCAGCAGCCCACCGGGACCCCCTTACAGTGAGCAGTTCTTC. Full variable domain (remainder filled in from reference TRBV7-9 and TRBJ2-1): DTGVSQNPRHKITKRGQNVTFRCDPISEHNRLYWYRQTLGQGPEFLTYFQNEAQLEKSRLLSDRFSAERPKGSFSTLEIQRTEQGDSAMYLCASSPPGPPYSEQFFGPGTRLTVL.

The chain couples TRBV6-5 to TRBJ2-1; possibly TRBD1 for D (5 bases). This CDR3 is built from 15 residues. Trimming took off 8 bases at V and 0 bases at J, with 14 bases between the two ends. The germline V gene encodes CDR1 MNHEY and CDR2 SVGAGI. The CDR3 region has the DNA TGTGCCAGCCGCTTCCAGGGTGGCTCCTACAATGAGCAGTTCTTC. This translates into CASRFQGGSYNEQFF.

This rearrangement joins TRBV2 to TRBJ2-7, with 8 bases lining up with TRBD2. J gave up 0 bases and V 5 bases, and 6 bases lay outside the gene matches. Germline V gene lookup returns CDR1 SNHLY and CDR2 FYNNEI. CDR3 length equals 15 residues. The CDR3 sequence: CASSLLAGSSYEQYF. The CDR3 coding sequence is TGTGCCAGCAGTCTATTAGCGGGAAGCTCCTACGAGCAGTACTTC.

This clone occurred a few times. The V gene is TRBV4-1, the J gene TRBJ1-1; tentatively, D is TRBD1 (5 bases). CDR3 size: 15 residues. Germline V gene sequence: CDR1 MGHRA, CDR2 YSYEKL. V was clipped by 5 bases and J by 3 bases, with 16 bases between them. CDR3 region: CASSYTQGGHTEAFF. CDR3 coding DNA: TGCGCCAGCAGCTACACTCAGGGTGGGCACACTGAAGCTTTCTTT.

This clone occurred a few times. The gene calls are TRBV2 and TRBJ1-5, with 8 bases aligning to TRBD1. V lost 6 bases, J lost 3 bases, and 7 bases stayed unmatched. CDR3 length equals 15 residues. Germline loops: CDR1 SNHLY, CDR2 FYNNEI. DNA for the CDR3: TGTGCCAGCAGCGTTAGGACAGGGACCAATCAGCCCCAGCATTTT. Protein sequence: CASSVRTGTNQPQHF. Combining the CDR3 with reference TRBV2 and TRBJ1-5 gives the whole variable domain EPEVTQTPSHQVTQMGQEVILRCVPISNHLYFYWYRQILGQKVEFLVSFYNNEISEKSEIFDDQFSVERPDGSNFTLKIRSTKLEDSAMYFCASSVRTGTNQPQHFGDGTRLSIL.

The V gene is TRBV10-1, the J gene TRBJ1-1; D is perhaps TRBD1 (6 bases). Germline loops: CDR1 WNHNN, CDR2 SYGVQD (reference sequence). CDR3 length: 15 amino acids. V shed 4 bases and J shed 0 bases, with 12 bases lying between them. The CDR3: CASSVGQSMNTEAFF. CDR3 in DNA: TGCGCCAGCAGTGTTGGACAGTCTATGAACACTGAAGCTTTCTTT.

The rearrangement joins TRBV5-6 to TRBJ2-3; 8 bases are a match to TRBD1. The CDR3 loop spans 16 amino acids. Trimming removed 0 bases from V and 6 bases from J; junction bases left unmatched: 9. CDR1 and CDR2 (germline): SGHDT, YYEEEE. The CDR3 DNA sequence: TGTGCCAGCAGCTTGGCCCTGACAGGGGACTGGGATACGCAGTATTTT. Translating gives CASSLALTGDWDTQYF.

Comments on this clone: One junction end does not reproduce the germline sequence, and a read error may be involved. The rearrangement uses TRBV7-7 and TRBJ2-5; D remains ambiguous. The CDR3 loop spans 13 amino acids. CDR1 and CDR2 from the germline V gene are SSHAT and FNYEAQ (reference sequence). In DNA, the CDR3 is TGTGCTAGCAGCTTAAGACTCCAAGAGACCCAGTACTTC. It specifies CASSLRLQETQYF. Complete variable domain (other parts from reference TRBV7-7 and TRBJ2-5): GAGVSQSPRYKVTKRGQDVTLRCDPISSHATLYWYQQALGQGPEFLTYFNYEAQPDKSGLPSDRFSAERPEGSISTLTIQRTEQRDSAMYRCASSLRLQETQYFGPGTRLLVL.

This chain joins TRBV5-6 and TRBJ1-2; tentatively, D is TRBD1 (6 bases). The CDR3 contains 15 residues. V lost 4 bases, J lost 0 bases, and 13 bases lay in between. CDR1 and CDR2 from the germline V gene are SGHDT and YYEEEE. The CDR3 reads CASSREAGANYGYTF. The CDR3 nucleotides are TGTGCCAGCAGCCGGGAGGCAGGGGCTAACTATGGCTACACCTTC.

The V gene is TRBV28, the J gene TRBJ2-1; no clear D gene. Germline CDR1 and CDR2: MDHEN and SYDVKM. The CDR3 is 11 amino acids. V lost 6 bases, J lost 5 bases, and 5 bases lay in between. CDR3 sequence reads: CASSIDNEQFF. The CDR3 DNA reads as TGTGCCAGCAGCATCGACAATGAGCAGTTCTTC. Full variable domain (remainder filled in from reference TRBV28 and TRBJ2-1): DVKVTQSSRYLVKRTGEKVFLECVQDMDHENMFWYRQDPGLGLRLIYFSYDVKMKEKGDIPEGYSVSREKKERFSLILESASTNQTSMYLCASSIDNEQFFGPGTRLTVL.

V usage is TRBV28 and J usage is TRBJ1-1; the D gene is possibly TRBD1 (5 bases). The CDR3 is 14 residues long. V was clipped by 5 bases and J by 1 base, with 11 bases between them. Germline V gives CDR1 MDHEN, CDR2 SYDVKM. CDR3 nucleotides: TGTGCCAGCAGTCCGGGACGGTGGAACACTGAAGCTTTCTTT. Protein: CASSPGRWNTEAFF.

The CDR3 is CASSYAYEQYF. The CDR3 nucleotides are TGTGCCAGCAGCTACGCCTACGAGCAGTACTTC. V is TRBV5-5 and J is TRBJ2-7; D gene unclear. This CDR3 region has 11 residues. The V and J ends lost 3 bases and 2 bases respectively, with 3 bases between them. The germline gives CDR1 SGHKS, CDR2 YYEKEE (reference sequence).

V usage is TRBV11-3 and J usage is TRBJ2-1; either TRBD1 or TRBD2 may fit D (5 bases each). Trimming removed 3 bases from V and 0 bases from J, with 9 bases in between. Germline CDR1 and CDR2: SGHNT and YENEEA. This CDR3 region has 15 residues. The CDR3 bases are TGTGCCAGCAGCTTCGGGACGGTCTCCTACAATGAGCAGTTCTTC. Translated, it gives CASSFGTVSYNEQFF. Supplemented by reference TRBV11-3 and TRBJ2-1, the full variable domain reads EAGVVQSPRYKIIEKKQPVAFWCNPISGHNTLYWYLQNLGQGPELLIRYENEEAVDDSQLPKDRFSAERLKGVDSTLKIQPAELGDSAVYLCASSFGTVSYNEQFFGPGTRLTVL.

This chain connects TRBV5-4 to TRBJ1-3; maybe TRBD1 (5 bases). This CDR3 contains 16 residues. The germline gives CDR1 SGHNT, CDR2 YYREEE (reference sequence). Trimming shortened V by 3 bases and J by 0 bases, and 13 bases separated the two germline ends. The CDR3 DNA is TGTGCCAGCAGCTCCGGAACAGGATTCTCTGGAAACACCATATATTTT. It encodes CASSSGTGFSGNTIYF.

V gene TRBV21-1 combines with J gene TRBJ1-5; the table's D call TRBD1 went unverified against the DNA. TRBV21-1 is recorded as a pseudogene. The CDR3 spans 20 residues. The CDR3 DNA reads TGTGCCAGCAGCCCTGTCCCACCGGGACAGGGTGGGTATAGCAATCAGCCCCAGCATTTT. Residues: CASSPVPPGQGGYSNQPQHF.

The genes are TRBV19 and TRBJ1-2; D is uncertain. Germline V gene sequence: CDR1 LNHDA, CDR2 SQIVND (reference sequence). Trimming stripped 7 bases from V and 4 bases from J, with 19 bases between. The CDR3 is 15 residues long. CDR3 region: CASTKGGVVGYGYTF. The CDR3 DNA sequence: TGTGCCAGTACTAAAGGTGGGGTTGTGGGCTATGGCTACACCTTC.

The rearrangement joins TRBV6-5 to TRBJ2-7; 9 bases align to TRBD2. After removal of 2 bases from V and 5 bases from J, the junction contained 4 bases not matched to a gene. CDR3 length equals 14 residues. Germline V CDR1 and CDR2: MNHEY, SVGAGI. CDR3 residues: CASSYRAGGHEQYF. Written as DNA, the CDR3 is TGTGCCAGCAGTTACCGAGCGGGAGGTCACGAGCAGTACTTC.

The rearrangement links TRBV13 to TRBJ1-4; a weak D match, TRBD1 (5 bases). The germline V and J ends were trimmed by 0 bases and 8 bases, with 13 bases remaining between them. Germline V gene lookup returns CDR1 PRHDT and CDR2 FYEKMQ (reference sequence). CDR3 length equals 15 residues. The CDR3, as DNA: TGTGCCAGCAGCTTAGGTCCGGGGACGGGAGAAAAACTGTTTTTT. Protein product: CASSLGPGTGEKLFF.

The chain uses TRBV7-8 and TRBJ2-2; D may be TRBD2 (6 bases). From germline, CDR1 is SGHVS and CDR2 FQNEAQ. CDR3 size: 19 residues. The V end lost 5 bases, the J end lost 0 bases, and 22 bases lay between the germline ends. The CDR3 bases are TGTGCCAGCAGCCAGCGGGCCCGGGAGCGGAGGGCGAACACCGGGGAGCTGTTTTTT. Protein sequence: CASSQRARERRANTGELFF. The whole variable domain, filled in from reference TRBV7-8 and TRBJ2-2, reads GAGVSQSPRYKVAKRGQDVALRCDPISGHVSLFWYQQALGQGPEFLTYFQNEAQLDKSGLPSDRFFAERPEGSVSTLKIQRTQQEDSAVYLCASSQRARERRANTGELFFGEGSRLTVL.

The chain carries TRBV30 and TRBJ1-1; D might be TRBD1 (6 bases). V was trimmed by 4 bases and J by 4 bases, leaving 7 bases between them. The length of the CDR3 is 11 residues. Per the germline V gene, CDR1 is GTSNPN and CDR2 is SVGIG (reference sequence). The CDR3 here is CAWTGATEAFF. DNA of the CDR3: TGTGCCTGGACAGGGGCCACTGAAGCTTTCTTT.

The chain couples TRBV7-2 to TRBJ1-6; no definite D call. The CDR3 loop spans 15 amino acids. Trimming left V 0 bases short and J 10 bases short, with 13 bases between. The germline V gene encodes CDR1 SGHTA and CDR2 FQGNSA. The DNA for the CDR3 is TGTGCCAGCAGCTTAGCGCACGGACTGGGGTCACCCCTCCACTTT. Encoded protein: CASSLAHGLGSPLHF.

The rearrangement links TRBV27 to TRBJ2-1; 8 positions match TRBD1. Germline V gene sequence: CDR1 MNHEY, CDR2 SMNVEV (reference sequence). The CDR3 length is 15 residues. J gave up 0 bases and V 2 bases, and 0 bases lay outside the gene matches. CDR3 sequence reads: CASSLDRGSYNEQFF. In DNA, the CDR3 is TGTGCCAGCAGTTTAGACAGGGGCTCCTACAATGAGCAGTTCTTC.

The chain couples TRBV2 to TRBJ2-7, with a weak D call TRBD1 (6 bases). Deletions cut 6 bases from V and 3 bases from J, with 12 bases between. This CDR3 is built from 13 residues. Germline lookup yields CDR1 SNHLY and CDR2 FYNNEI. CDR3 in DNA: TGTGCCAGCAGGAAGGACAGCCTCTACGAGCAGTACTTC. This encodes CASRKDSLYEQYF.